A selection of T cell receptor beta chains follows, all from one sample in a study of CD8 T cells in Susac syndrome. TCRdb used MiXCR to reprocess the immunoSEQ multiplex PCR reads, holding one entry per CDR3 protein. The sample has approximately 130,000 distinct CDR3 sequences; around 90% are singletons. Sequencing was performed on CD8+ T cells from PBMCs. These receptors were collected from a human donor with multiple sclerosis. Each CDR3 is given with its conserved first and last residue. D genes are given only for firm matches. Clone size appears in some rows only: once, few, many, or a class for an expanded clone.

NA,TRBV7-9,NA,TRBJ2-1,TGTGCCAGCAGCCTCCGGGACAATTACAATGAGCAGTTCTTC,CASSLRDNYNEQFF
NA,TRBV27,NA,TRBJ2-1,TGTGCCAGCAGTCGCAGCTGGGGAAATGAGCAGTTCTTC,CASSRSWGNEQFF
NA,TRBV30,NA,TRBJ2-2,TGTGCCTGGAGGTGGTTGGCGAACACCGGGGAGCTGTTTTTT,CAWRWLANTGELFF
once,TRBV15,NA,TRBJ2-1,TGTGCCACCGCCAGAACGGGGACAGAGCAGTTCTTC,CATARTGTEQFF
once,TRBV4-3,TRBD1,TRBJ2-7,TGCGCCAGCAGCCACCTAGGACAGGGATACGAGCAGTACTTC,CASSHLGQGYEQYF
NA,TRBV3-1,NA,TRBJ1-5,TGTGCCAGCAGCCAAGATTGGGCTGACGGACAGCCCCAGCATTTT,CASSQDWADGQPQHF
NA,TRBV28,NA,TRBJ2-2,TGTGCCAGCAGGACCTCAGTGGGGGCTGAGGGGGAGCTGTTTTTT,CASRTSVGAEGELFF
NA,TRBV14,TRBD2,TRBJ2-5,TGTGCCAGCAGCCAAGTCGGGGGGCAAGAGACCCAGTACTTC,CASSQVGGQETQYF
NA,TRBV3-1,NA,TRBJ2-3,TGTGCCAGCAGCCAAGAGGGCGGGATGGGCGCAGATACGCAGTATTTT,CASSQEGGMGADTQYF
NA,TRBV30,NA,TRBJ1-1,TGTGCCTGGAGTCTCGCTGTTGAAGCTTTCTTT,CAWSLAVEAFF
NA,TRBV27,NA,TRBJ1-1,TGTGCCAGCAGTTTACTTGGTGGGGCGTGGGACACTGAAGCTTTCTTT,CASSLLGGAWDTEAFF
NA,TRBV15,NA,TRBJ2-7,TGTGCCACCAGCAGAGAACTAGTTGCCTCCTACGAGCAGTACTTC,CATSRELVASYEQYF
NA,TRBV6-5,TRBD1,TRBJ2-7,TGTGCCAGCAGCTCCCAGGGGGCGGTCTACGAGCAGTACTTC,CASSSQGAVYEQYF
NA,TRBV10-2,TRBD1,TRBJ1-2,TGCGCCAGCAGTCCGGACAGGGAGGGTATCGGGCATGGCTACACCTTC,CASSPDREGIGHGYTF
once,TRBV2,TRBD1,TRBJ2-7,TGTGCCAGCAACGACAGGGGGTCCAGCTACGAGCAGTACTTC,CASNDRGSSYEQYF
NA,TRBV18,NA,TRBJ1-3,TGTGCCAGCTCACCGAGACAGGCCTCTGGAAACACCATATATTTT,CASSPRQASGNTIYF
NA,TRBV7-9,NA,TRBJ1-6,TGTGCCAGCAGCTTTCGGGAACCCGGGACACCTAATTCACCCCTCCACTTT,CASSFREPGTPNSPLHF
NA,TRBV27,NA,TRBJ1-1,TGTGCCAGCAGTCCTCGGGGACTCGGGGACACTGAAGCTTTCTTT,CASSPRGLGDTEAFF
NA,TRBV9,NA,TRBJ1-2,TGTGCCAGCAGCCTCTCGTCCGAAGACTATGGCTACACCTTC,CASSLSSEDYGYTF
NA,TRBV3-1,NA,TRBJ2-4,TGTGCCAGCAGCCAGAGAAGCGATATCAAAAACATTCAGTACTTC,CASSQRSDIKNIQYF
NA,TRBV20-1,TRBD2,TRBJ2-1,TGCAGTGCTAGACTAGCGGGAGTTGAGCAGTTCTTC,CSARLAGVEQFF
NA,TRBV6-5,TRBD2,TRBJ2-7,TGTGCCAGCAGTTACGGAGGGCGGGGGTACGAGCAGTACTTC,CASSYGGRGYEQYF
once,TRBV12-5,NA,TRBJ2-5,TGTGCTAGTGGTTCGACGGCGGAGACGGAGACCCAGTACTTC,CASGSTAETETQYF
NA,TRBV6-5,TRBD2,TRBJ2-7,TGTGCCAGCAGTTACTCGACTAGCAGCGACGAGCAGTACTTC,CASSYSTSSDEQYF
once,TRBV19,NA,TRBJ1-5,TGTGCCAGTAGTCAGGGATTAGATCAGCCCCAGCATTTT,CASSQGLDQPQHF
NA,TRBV7-8,NA,TRBJ1-1,TGTGCCAGCAGCTTAGTAATAGTGGGTGACACTGAAGCTTTCTTT,CASSLVIVGDTEAFF
NA,TRBV7-9,TRBD1,TRBJ1-1,TGTGCCAGCAGCTTAGCGGCAGGGGGCGTTCGGGACACTGAAGCTTTCTTT,CASSLAAGGVRDTEAFF